These 14 T cell receptor beta chains share one sample of origin, sequenced in a study of T cell responses to AZD1222 COVID-19 vaccine. Assay: immunoSEQ multiplex PCR; the TCRdb copy retains only in-frame clones and omits some. Counted here are 130,000 to 150,000 clones, approximately 90% occurring once; the ten biggest clones make up 1.5% to 2%. This sample comprised peripheral blood, obtained on day 0 of AZD1222 vaccination. The receptor source for this set is an adult in good health.

The gene calls are TRBV29-1 and TRBJ1-4; D possibly corresponds to TRBD1 (5 bases). The CDR3 totals 15 residues. The germline gives CDR1 SQVTM, CDR2 ANQGSEA. The V end lost 4 bases, the J end lost 0 bases, and 12 bases lay between the germline ends. The chain's CDR3 is CSVAGVGATNEKLFF. Here the CDR3 DNA reads TGCAGCGTTGCGGGGGTAGGAGCAACTAATGAAAAACTGTTTTTT.

The CDR3 protein is CASSSKRTGPSRYTF. The CDR3 DNA sequence: TGTGCCAGCAGTTCGAAACGGACAGGGCCCTCCCGCTACACCTTC. V is TRBV6-2 or TRBV6-3 and J is TRBJ1-2; 8 bases align to TRBD1. V was clipped by 4 bases and J by 9 bases; unmatched bases: 13. The CDR3 length is 15 residues. The germline V gene encodes CDR1 MNHEY and CDR2 SVGEGT.

The chain carries TRBV6-5 and TRBJ2-7; possibly TRBD1 for D (6 bases). Germline V lookup: CDR1 MNHEY, CDR2 SVGAGI. The CDR3 has 13 amino acids. V lost 5 bases, J lost 2 bases, and 10 bases lay in between. The CDR3 spells CASSRGSPYEQYF. The CDR3 DNA reads TGTGCCAGCAGTAGGGGGTCCCCCTACGAGCAGTACTTC.

In this sample, this clone turned up a few times. The gene calls are TRBV4-3 and TRBJ2-5, with TRBD1 matching over 9 bases. Trimming at V came to 3 bases and at J to 7 bases, leaving 12 bases not matched to a gene. This CDR3 has 16 residues. CDR1 is LGHNA, CDR2 YSLEER, per germline. CDR3 DNA: TGCGCCAGCAGCCAGGAGGCGGGACAGGGATTGGGGACCCAGTACTTC. This codes for CASSQEAGQGLGTQYF.

The chain employs TRBV5-5 and TRBJ2-2; tentative D call: TRBD2 (5 bases). CDR3 length: 13 residues. Deletions cut 10 bases from V and 2 bases from J, with 12 bases between. Germline CDR1 reads SGHKS; CDR2 reads YYEKEE (reference sequence). The DNA of the CDR3 is TGTGCCTGCCGCGGGCTCAACACCGGGGAGCTGTTTTTT. Protein: CACRGLNTGELFF.

The chain combines TRBV7-3 with TRBJ2-1; D uncertain. Trimming took off 5 bases at V and 5 bases at J, with 4 bases between the two ends. The V gene's germline CDR1 is SGHTA and CDR2 FQGTGA. This CDR3 contains 11 residues. The CDR3 DNA reads TGTGCCAGCAGCCTCAACAATGAGCAGTTCTTC. Translating it yields CASSLNNEQFF.

The chain has TRBV11-3 and TRBJ2-1, with 7 positions matching TRBD1. Germline CDR1 reads SGHNT; CDR2 reads YENEEA. Losses at the gene ends were 4 bases for V and 5 bases for J; bases not matched to a gene: 8. This CDR3 has 15 residues. The CDR3 DNA reads TGTGCCAGCAGCTCTTCACCGGGACAGCACAATGAGCAGTTCTTC. This gives the protein CASSSSPGQHNEQFF.

J is TRBJ1-5 and V is TRBV7-2, with TRBD1 as a possible D gene (5 bases). The germline V gene has CDR1 SGHTA and CDR2 FQGNSA. The CDR3 runs to 16 residues. V was cut by 0 bases and J by 6 bases, with 15 bases left in between. CDR3 DNA sequence: TGTGCCAGCAGCTTAGCGGGGCAGGCCGGGGGTCAGCCCCAGCATTTT. Its translation: CASSLAGQAGGQPQHF. Full variable domain (remainder filled in from reference TRBV7-2 and TRBJ1-5): GAGVSQSPSNKVTEKGKDVELRCDPISGHTALYWYRQSLGQGLEFLIYFQGNSAPDKSGLPSDRFSAERTGGSVSTLTIQRTQQEDSAVYLCASSLAGQAGGQPQHFGDGTRLSIL.

The rearrangement joins TRBV20-1 to TRBJ2-5; D is unresolved. V lost 8 bases and J lost 2, with 9 bases in between. Germline V gene sequence: CDR1 DFQATT, CDR2 SNEGSKA (reference sequence). This CDR3 is built from 11 residues. CDR3 amino acids: CSTTLQETQYF. The CDR3 DNA reads TGCAGTACGACTCTTCAAGAGACCCAGTACTTC.

This chain uses TRBV5-4 with TRBJ2-7; maybe TRBD1 (5 bases). This CDR3 region has 17 residues. Germline loops: CDR1 SGHNT, CDR2 YYREEE (reference sequence). The V end was cut by 0 bases, the J end by 3 bases, with 19 bases between. The CDR3 sequence is CASSLAPLRVLGYEQYF. As DNA, the CDR3 is TGTGCCAGCAGCTTGGCTCCTCTCAGGGTTCTGGGCTACGAGCAGTACTTC.

This clone has a handful of counts. This rearrangement joins TRBV7-2 to TRBJ2-2; 8 bases are a match to TRBD1. Trimming removed 8 bases from V and 6 bases from J; junction bases left unmatched: 8. The CDR3 consists of 14 residues. In germline, CDR1 is SGHTA, CDR2 FQGNSA. The CDR3 protein is CASGAGQGPGELFF. The DNA for the CDR3 is TGTGCCAGCGGCGCCGGACAGGGACCCGGGGAGCTGTTTTTT. The variable domain in full, completed from reference TRBV7-2 and TRBJ2-2, reads GAGVSQSPSNKVTEKGKDVELRCDPISGHTALYWYRQSLGQGLEFLIYFQGNSAPDKSGLPSDRFSAERTGGSVSTLTIQRTQQEDSAVYLCASGAGQGPGELFFGEGSRLTVL.

The rearrangement links TRBV27 to TRBJ2-1; 14 nucleotides line up with TRBD2. The germline gives CDR1 MNHEY, CDR2 SMNVEV (reference sequence). The CDR3 extends over 17 amino acids. The J segment lost 5 bases and the V segment lost 1 base, leaving 4 bases of the junction unmatched. The DNA of the CDR3 is TGTGCCAGCAGTTTATTATCGGGACTAGCGGGGGACAATGAGCAGTTCTTC. It is translated as CASSLLSGLAGDNEQFF.

The V and J genes are TRBV9 and TRBJ2-1; unclear D gene. CDR1 is SGDLS, CDR2 YYNGEE, per germline. Trimming cost V 3 bases and J 2 bases, with 15 bases left between them. This CDR3 is built from 16 residues. This CDR3 reads CASSGPAPTPYNEQFF. CDR3 nucleotides: TGTGCCAGCAGCGGGCCGGCTCCGACTCCCTACAATGAGCAGTTCTTC. The full variable domain, with the rest looked up from reference TRBV9 and TRBJ2-1, is DSGVTQTPKHLITATGQRVTLRCSPRSGDLSVYWYQQSLDQGLQFLIQYYNGEERAKGNILERFSAQQFPDLHSELNLSSLELGDSALYFCASSGPAPTPYNEQFFGPGTRLTVL.

The chain uses TRBV24-1 and TRBJ2-1; TRBD1 might be the D (5 bases). Per germline, CDR1 KGHDR and CDR2 SFDVKD. Between the trimmed V and J ends, which lost 0 bases and 7 bases, there was a span of 15 bases. The CDR3 is made up of 16 amino acids. The CDR3 DNA sequence: TGTGCCACCAGTGATTTGGTCAGGGCCCCTACAAATGAGCAGTTCTTC. Encoded protein: CATSDLVRAPTNEQFF.